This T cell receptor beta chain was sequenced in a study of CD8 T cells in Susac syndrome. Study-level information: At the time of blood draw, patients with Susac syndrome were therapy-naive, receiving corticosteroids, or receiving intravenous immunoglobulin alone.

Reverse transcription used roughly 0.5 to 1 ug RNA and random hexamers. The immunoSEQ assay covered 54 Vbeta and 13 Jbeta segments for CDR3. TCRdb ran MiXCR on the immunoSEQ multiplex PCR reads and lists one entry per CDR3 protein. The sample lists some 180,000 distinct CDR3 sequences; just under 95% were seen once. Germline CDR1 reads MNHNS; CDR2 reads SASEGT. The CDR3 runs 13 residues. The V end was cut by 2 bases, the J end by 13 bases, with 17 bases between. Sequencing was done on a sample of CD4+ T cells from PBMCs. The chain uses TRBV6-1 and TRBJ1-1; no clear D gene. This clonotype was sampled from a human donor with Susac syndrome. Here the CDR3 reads CASSETPSSRDFF. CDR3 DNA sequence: TGTGCCAGCAGTGAAACGCCGTCCAGTAGGGATTTCTTT.